The TCR beta chain described here comes from a study of T cell changes during pregnancy in multiple sclerosis. Here immunoSEQ multiplex PCR was the method, and the copy in TCRdb shows in-frame clones only, minus some. Altogether 60,000 or so clones are present, about 91% being singletons, with the ten largest covering about 0.85%. The CDR3 contains 13 residues. Germline V gene lookup returns CDR1 MNHEY and CDR2 SVGAGI. Trimming took off 6 bases at V and 1 base at J, with 9 bases between the two ends. Sequences were derived from peripheral blood, sampled before pregnancy. The chain couples TRBV6-5 to TRBJ1-1, with a tentative D call TRBD1 (6 bases). This sequence originates from a female donor with multiple sclerosis, enrolled in a pregnancy study. CDR3 nucleotide sequence: TGTGCCAGCAGGCTGACAGGGAACACTGAAGCTTTCTTT. It is translated as CASRLTGNTEAFF.